This is a list of T cell receptor beta chains from one sample in a study of graft-versus-host responses after intestinal transplantation. These receptors lack a known antigen. TCRdb's copy holds only in-frame clones and misses some; the assay was immunoSEQ multiplex PCR. There are about 120,000 clones in the sample; approximately 90% occur only once, and more than 0.15% lies in the top ten. Source: unstimulated CD4+ T cells sorted from spleen or lymph node cells, taken before intestinal transplant. The receptors come from a human donor who received an intestinal transplant. Both conserved end residues are part of each CDR3. D genes are given only for firm matches. Rows give clone size only sometimes, using once, few, many, or a class for an expanded clone.

v_call: TRBV10-1; j_call: TRBJ2-3; clone_size: .; d_call: TRBD1; cdr3_nt: TGCGCCAGCAGTGATGGACAGGGATGGATAACAGATACGCAGTATTTT; cdr3_aa: CASSDGQGWITDTQYF
v_call: TRBV28; j_call: TRBJ1-2; clone_size: .; d_call: TRBD1; cdr3_nt: TGTGCCAGCAGTTTAGTACAGGGGTATGGCTACACCTTC; cdr3_aa: CASSLVQGYGYTF
v_call: TRBV9; j_call: TRBJ2-1; clone_size: .; d_call: TRBD1; cdr3_nt: TGTGCCAGCAGCCCAGGACAGGTGGAGAACAATGAGCAGTTCTTC; cdr3_aa: CASSPGQVENNEQFF
v_call: TRBV25-1; j_call: TRBJ2-7; clone_size: .; d_call: .; cdr3_nt: TGTGCCAGCAGTGAATTTCAGACAGGCACCTACGAGCAGTACTTC; cdr3_aa: CASSEFQTGTYEQYF
v_call: TRBV6-1; j_call: TRBJ1-5; clone_size: .; d_call: .; cdr3_nt: TGTGCCAGCAGTGGGGGCCCATCAACATATCAGCCCCAGCATTTT; cdr3_aa: CASSGGPSTYQPQHF
v_call: TRBV5-1; j_call: TRBJ1-2; clone_size: once; d_call: TRBD1; cdr3_nt: TGCGCCAGCAGCTGGACAGGGGATCCCAACTATGGCTACACCTTC; cdr3_aa: CASSWTGDPNYGYTF
v_call: TRBV6-1; j_call: TRBJ1-2; clone_size: .; d_call: .; cdr3_nt: TGTGCCAGCAGGCAGCGGGGGGGTTCTAAGGATGGCTACACCTTC; cdr3_aa: CASRQRGGSKDGYTF
v_call: TRBV18; j_call: TRBJ2-3; clone_size: .; d_call: .; cdr3_nt: TGTGCCAGCTCACCACCATTAGGACTACCTGGCACAGATACGCAGTATTTT; cdr3_aa: CASSPPLGLPGTDTQYF
v_call: TRBV5-4; j_call: TRBJ2-3; clone_size: few; d_call: .; cdr3_nt: TGTGCCAGCAGCTTGGGAGGGACAGATACGCAGTATTTT; cdr3_aa: CASSLGGTDTQYF
v_call: TRBV5-1; j_call: TRBJ2-2; clone_size: .; d_call: .; cdr3_nt: TGCGCCAGCAGCTCGGAGGGGGCTCACACCGGGGAGCTGTTTTTT; cdr3_aa: CASSSEGAHTGELFF
v_call: TRBV4-3; j_call: TRBJ2-1; clone_size: .; d_call: TRBD2; cdr3_nt: TGCGCCAGCAGCCACAGACCGGGACTAGACCTGTTCTTC; cdr3_aa: CASSHRPGLDLFF
v_call: TRBV29-1; j_call: TRBJ2-1; clone_size: .; d_call: .; cdr3_nt: TGCAGCGTTGAAGGGACAGACTACAATGAGCAGTTCTTC; cdr3_aa: CSVEGTDYNEQFF
v_call: TRBV10-3; j_call: TRBJ2-3; clone_size: .; d_call: TRBD2; cdr3_nt: TGTGCCATCAGTGCGGGGGGACTAGCGGGACTAGATACGCAGTATTTT; cdr3_aa: CAISAGGLAGLDTQYF
v_call: TRBV6-4; j_call: TRBJ1-2; clone_size: .; d_call: .; cdr3_nt: TGTGCCAGCAGTGACCCCCAACAGGGTGTCTATGGCTACACCTTC; cdr3_aa: CASSDPQQGVYGYTF
v_call: TRBV1; j_call: TRBJ2-1; clone_size: .; d_call: .; cdr3_nt: TGCACCAGCAGCCAAGCCCCGGTTGCGGGAGGTTACAATGAGCAGTTCTTC; cdr3_aa: CTSSQAPVAGGYNEQFF
v_call: TRBV5-6; j_call: TRBJ1-2; clone_size: few; d_call: TRBD1; cdr3_nt: TGTGCCAGCAGCTTTACAGGGGCAGGCTACACCTTC; cdr3_aa: CASSFTGAGYTF
v_call: TRBV5-1; j_call: TRBJ2-7; clone_size: .; d_call: .; cdr3_nt: TGCGCCAGCAGCTCGGACGGGAGCTCCTACGAGCAGTACTTC; cdr3_aa: CASSSDGSSYEQYF
v_call: TRBV6-5; j_call: TRBJ1-5; clone_size: once; d_call: .; cdr3_nt: TGTGCCAGCAGTTCAGTCAGGGGACGCGGCAATCAGCCCCAGCATTTT; cdr3_aa: CASSSVRGRGNQPQHF
v_call: TRBV6-5; j_call: TRBJ2-1; clone_size: .; d_call: TRBD1; cdr3_nt: TGTGCCAGCAGTAAGACAGGGCGCAATGAGCAGTTCTTC; cdr3_aa: CASSKTGRNEQFF
v_call: TRBV2; j_call: TRBJ2-2; clone_size: .; d_call: TRBD1; cdr3_nt: TGTGCCAGCAGCGGGGACAGGGCAGGCGGGGAGCTGTTTTTT; cdr3_aa: CASSGDRAGGELFF
v_call: TRBV30; j_call: TRBJ2-7; clone_size: .; d_call: TRBD1; cdr3_nt: TGTGCCTGGAGTGTAAGGGACAGCACACCCCCTACTTTC; cdr3_aa: CAWSVRDSTPPTF
v_call: TRBV15; j_call: TRBJ2-1; clone_size: .; d_call: .; cdr3_nt: TGTGCCACCAGCAGAGATTCCCTTTATGACAGGCGAGCTGAGCAGTTCTTC; cdr3_aa: CATSRDSLYDRRAEQFF
v_call: TRBV28; j_call: TRBJ1-4; clone_size: .; d_call: .; cdr3_nt: TGTGCCAGCAGTTTAGCTAGGCAGGGGTATGTTGCGACTAATGAAAAACTGTTTTTT; cdr3_aa: CASSLARQGYVATNEKLFF
v_call: TRBV5-1; j_call: TRBJ2-1; clone_size: .; d_call: .; cdr3_nt: TGCGCCAGCAGCTTTAGGACAGCCTCCTACAATGAGCAGTTCTTC; cdr3_aa: CASSFRTASYNEQFF
v_call: TRBV5-6; j_call: TRBJ1-2; clone_size: few; d_call: .; cdr3_nt: TGTGCCAGCAGCCCATTGGGGGGGTTCTATGGCTACACCTTC; cdr3_aa: CASSPLGGFYGYTF
v_call: TRBV19; j_call: TRBJ2-2; clone_size: .; d_call: .; cdr3_nt: TGTGCCAGTAGTATTAGGGGCCTTTTCGCCGGGGAGCTGTTTTTT; cdr3_aa: CASSIRGLFAGELFF
v_call: TRBV5-1; j_call: TRBJ1-2; clone_size: .; d_call: TRBD1; cdr3_nt: TGCGCCAGCAGCACCCAGGGGGCGGATTTGGGCTACACCTTC; cdr3_aa: CASSTQGADLGYTF
v_call: TRBV4-3; j_call: TRBJ1-1; clone_size: .; d_call: .; cdr3_nt: TGCGCCAGCAGCCAAGGTTCCGGGACAACCACTGAAGCTTTCTTT; cdr3_aa: CASSQGSGTTTEAFF
v_call: TRBV6-6; j_call: TRBJ2-5; clone_size: .; d_call: TRBD1; cdr3_nt: TGTGCCAGCAGTTCGGGACAGGGGAGACTCCAAGAGACCCAGTACTTC; cdr3_aa: CASSSGQGRLQETQYF